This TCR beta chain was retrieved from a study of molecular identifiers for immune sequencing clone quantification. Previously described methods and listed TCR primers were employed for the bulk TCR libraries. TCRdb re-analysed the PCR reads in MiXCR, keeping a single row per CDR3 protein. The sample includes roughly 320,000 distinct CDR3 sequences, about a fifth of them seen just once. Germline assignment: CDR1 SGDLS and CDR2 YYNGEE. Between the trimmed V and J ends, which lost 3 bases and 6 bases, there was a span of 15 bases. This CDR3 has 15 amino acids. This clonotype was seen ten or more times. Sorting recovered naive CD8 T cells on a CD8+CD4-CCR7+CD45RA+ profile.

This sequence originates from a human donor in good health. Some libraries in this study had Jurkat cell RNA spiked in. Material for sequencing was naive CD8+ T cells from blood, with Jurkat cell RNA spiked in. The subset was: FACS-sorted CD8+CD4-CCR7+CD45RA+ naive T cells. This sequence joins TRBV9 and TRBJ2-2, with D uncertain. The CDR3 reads CASSGPRGRAGELFF. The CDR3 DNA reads TGTGCCAGCAGCGGCCCCCGAGGCAGAGCCGGGGAGCTGTTTTTT.